The sequence of this T cell receptor beta chain was determined in a study of beta chain features in type 1 diabetes. With regard to this clone: The sample contains more than one DNA sequence encoding this CDR3.

As every portion of the isolated RNA was reverse transcribed, the sequencing read expressed TCRB transcripts. Measured with immunoSEQ multiplex PCR; TCRdb has only the in-frame clones, and not every one. The sample yields 200,000 to 250,000 clones, under 70% seen once. CDR3 length equals 13 residues. Germline lookup yields CDR1 SQVTM and CDR2 ANQGSEA. Trimming shortened V by 4 bases and J by 1 base, and 8 bases separated the two germline ends. Material: naive CD4+ T cells from blood. V usage is TRBV29-1 and J usage is TRBJ1-5; D call uncertain. The clonotype comes from a man younger than 45 in good health. The CDR3 loop reads CSVGEQSNQPQHF. CDR3 DNA sequence: TGCAGCGTTGGGGAACAGAGCAATCAGCCCCAGCATTTT.